This TCR beta chain originates from a study of regulatory T cells in long-lasting Graves disease. This clonotype showed up many times. V gave up 1 base and J gave up 4 bases, with 13 bases separating them. This CDR3 region has 15 residues. Germline V lookup: CDR1 LGHDT, CDR2 YNNKEL (reference sequence). Time point defined: newly diagnosed GD, antithyroid drugs for less than 3 months. PBMC-extracted RNA yielded the TCR library. Building the TCR beta libraries relied on iRepertoire HTBI primers, and CDR3 regions underwent Arm-PCR. TCRdb re-called the multiplex PCR reads with MiXCR, one entry per CDR3 protein. The data show 420,000 or so distinct CDR3 sequences, with less than 20% seen just once and about 25% held by the top ten. This sample also belongs to another study, concerning T cells in Graves' hyperthyroidism and ophthalmopathy.

The chain is built from TRBV3-1 and TRBJ2-5; no clear D gene. Specimen: peripheral blood mononuclear cells (PBMCs), collected at new diagnosis, from a patient treated with antithyroid drugs. The receptor comes from a woman aged 18-35 years with Graves disease. The CDR3 is CASSQVSSNIETQYF. Here the CDR3 DNA reads TGTGCCAGCAGCCAAGTGTCCAGCAATATAGAGACCCAGTACTTC.